The entry below gives a single T cell receptor beta chain sequence along with its context. This clonotype came up many times. Which antigen it targets is not known. The record has no base qualities; no much larger clone is one base away. Ficoll-Paque density gradient centrifugation was the method used to isolate PBMCs. TCRdb names Illumina NovaSeq 6000 as the instrument used. TCRalpha and TCRbeta cDNA libraries were built by 5'RACE with constant-segment primers, adding sample barcodes and unique molecular identifiers. RNA was extracted from every sample with Trizol reagent. The libraries were amplified in two PCR steps, and the second step added a second sample barcode and Illumina TruSeq adapters. The libraries were sequenced on an Illumina NovaSeq using 2 x 150 bp paired-end reads. For the original study's pipeline: Reads were demultiplexed and collapsed into UMI-guided consensus sequences with migec v1.2.7. Using mixcr v2.1.11, UMI consensuses were aligned to TRA and TRB V and J templates and then assembled into clonotypes. Clonotypes were classified as expanded or contracted when called significant by both edgeR and NoisET, with noise models trained on biological replicates. For edgeR calls, the cutoffs were a false discovery rate-adjusted p below 0.01 and a log2 fold-change threshold of 1. As an exploratory analysis of dynamics, max-normalized trajectories of the 1000 most abundant clonotypes were examined with PCA combined with hierarchical clustering. The CD4 or CD8 phenotype of responding clones was assigned using the separately sequenced CD4+ and CD8+ repertoires. In TCRdb, the public reads were trimmed at Q25 with fastp and aligned with MiXCR, with productive beta chains retained. Identical CDR3 protein sequences are pooled into one entry, listed with their most common genes and DNA. TCRdb, not the authors, supplied the V and J calls. The sample table contains 550,000 to 600,000 distinct CDR3 sequences; only one count was recorded for about 18% of them. 8.1% of the sample belongs to the ten largest clones.

This entry comes from a study of T-cell memory formation after mild COVID-19 (dated by TCRdb to the early 2020s). General notes on the study: Most TCR sequence clusters were specific to one of the two donors. In a couple of donors, T-cell clones that expanded and contracted after mild COVID-19 were tracked by sequencing TCRalpha and TCRbeta repertoires over time. Two young, previously healthy adult volunteers made up the cohort, one male and one female.

Relative to germline, V is 1 base shorter and J is 3 bases shorter, with 6 bases between their ends. The CDR3 holds 14 amino acids from the cysteine to the phenylalanine. Only the CDR3 region is kept as DNA, spanning 42 bases read in frame from base 1. CDR1 and CDR2 are drawn from the germline V gene: KGHSH, LQKENI. The paper as a whole reports these results and caveats: Contracting CD4+ clones turned up mainly in the CM and EM memory subsets, whereas EMRA was where CD8+ clones were enriched. Whether the second-wave clones peaking on day 37 were SARS-CoV-2 specific was not confirmed. The study covered only two mild cases, and larger cohorts including severe cases with pre-infection samples were considered necessary. Some responding clones were found in pre-infection memory, which suggests that pre-existing cross-reactive memory T cells took part in the SARS-CoV-2 response. Clones that contracted from day 15 to 85 showed balanced CD4/CD8 phenotypes, whereas a second wave of clones that expanded from day 15 to 37 leaned towards CD4+.

The TCR originated in an adult woman who had mild COVID-19 (a few samples of this study predate the infection). The sample titles of this study are shuffled in the database, so cell type and time point are left out; the donor was told from shared clones. Sequenced: PBMCs or a T cell subset sorted from them (not recorded which). The chain couples TRBV18 to TRBJ1-4; the D gene remains uncertain. The DNA sequence reads TGTGCCAGCTCACCACTACGGCCTAATGAAAAACTGTTTTTT. This yields the protein CASSPLRPNEKLFF.